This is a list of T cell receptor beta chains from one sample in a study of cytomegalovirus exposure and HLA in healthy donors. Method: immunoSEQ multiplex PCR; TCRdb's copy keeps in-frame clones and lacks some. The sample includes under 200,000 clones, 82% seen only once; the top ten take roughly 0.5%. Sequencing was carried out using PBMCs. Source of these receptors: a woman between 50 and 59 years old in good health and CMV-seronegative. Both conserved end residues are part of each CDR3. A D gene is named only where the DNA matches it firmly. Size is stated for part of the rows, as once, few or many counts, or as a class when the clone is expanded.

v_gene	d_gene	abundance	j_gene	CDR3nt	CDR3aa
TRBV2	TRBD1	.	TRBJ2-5	TGTGCCAGCAGTAACAGGGGGAAGGGAGAGACCCAGTACTTC	CASSNRGKGETQYF
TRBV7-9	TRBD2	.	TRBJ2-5	TGTTCCAGCAGCTCCCAAAGTAAAACTAGCGGAGAGACCCAGTACTTC	CSSSSQSKTSGETQYF
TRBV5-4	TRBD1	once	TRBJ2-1	TGTGCCAGCAGCTCGACAGGGACGCAGTTCTTC	CASSSTGTQFF
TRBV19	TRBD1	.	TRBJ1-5	TGTGCCAGTAGTGGGACAGGGAGGTCGGTAGGACAGCCCCAGCATTTT	CASSGTGRSVGQPQHF
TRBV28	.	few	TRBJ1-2	TGTGCCAGCAGACAGGGTACCTATGGCTACACCTTC	CASRQGTYGYTF
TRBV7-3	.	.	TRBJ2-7	TGTGCCAGCAGCTTAAGCGCGGGCAACTACGAGCAGTACTTC	CASSLSAGNYEQYF
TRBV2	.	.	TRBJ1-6	TGTGCCAGCGTAGCCGGCAGATCATATAATTCACCCCTCCACTTT	CASVAGRSYNSPLHF
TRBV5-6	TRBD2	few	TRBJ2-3	TGTGCCAGCAGGGGACTAGCGGGAGTTAGCACAGATACGCAGTATTTT	CASRGLAGVSTDTQYF
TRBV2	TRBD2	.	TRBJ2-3	TGTGCCAGCAGTGACCCCCCGGCGGGAGGGGGGACAGATACGCAGTATTTT	CASSDPPAGGGTDTQYF
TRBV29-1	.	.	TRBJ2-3	TGCAGCGTTGGTTTGGCGGGAAGTACAGATACGCAGTATTTT	CSVGLAGSTDTQYF
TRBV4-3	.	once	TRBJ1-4	TGCGCCAGCAGCCACGCGATTTACGGGTGGGAAAAACTGTTTTTT	CASSHAIYGWEKLFF
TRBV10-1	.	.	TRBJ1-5	TGCGCCAGCAGTGAGTCGCTCAGGGGGCCCCAGCATTTT	CASSESLRGPQHF
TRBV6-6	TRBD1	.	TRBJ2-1	TGTGCCAGCAGTTACCCGATGGGACAGGGGGATGAGCAGTTCTTC	CASSYPMGQGDEQFF
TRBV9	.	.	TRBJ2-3	TGTGCCAGCAGCGTGGGGGGACGAAACACAGATACGCAGTATTTT	CASSVGGRNTDTQYF
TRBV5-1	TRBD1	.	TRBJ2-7	TGCGCCAGCAGCTTGACCGGGACAGGGGACGAGCAGTACTTC	CASSLTGTGDEQYF